This TCR beta chain was found in a study of blood T cell repertoires in COVID-19. The wider study: Donors of Cohort 3 who recovered were those that had two negative PCRs, clearance, or symptom resolution. Sites across the United States, Italy and Spain contributed samples from acute and convalescent COVID-19.

Participants came from about two dozen US areas, aged roughly 18 to 89 years. Cohorts were assigned according to the clinical history that participants reported. Profiled with immunoSEQ multiplex PCR; TCRdb holds only in-frame clones, not every one. In the table there are 210,000 or so clones, 80% to 90% of which are singletons. V gave up 3 bases and J gave up 8 bases; unmatched junction bases: 18. CDR1 SGHRS and CDR2 YFSETQ come from the germline V gene. The CDR3 runs to 18 residues. Sequenced: PBMCs or T cells enriched from blood (not recorded which). The source of this sequence is a woman aged 45 to 65 in a cohort exposed to, infected with or recovered from COVID-19 (not recorded which). The genes are TRBV5-1 and TRBJ2-7, with 12 bases aligning to TRBD2. CDR3 loop: CASSSQTLRLAGDPKQYF. The CDR3 DNA is TGCGCCAGCAGCTCCCAGACGCTAAGACTAGCGGGGGACCCAAAGCAGTACTTC.